Listed here are 13 T cell receptor beta chains from one sample, sequenced in a study of blood T cell repertoires in COVID-19. Sequencing was performed with immunoSEQ multiplex PCR; in TCRdb, only in-frame clones are kept and a portion is missing. The table shows more than 140,000 clones, with 70% to 85% occurring only once. Material for sequencing was peripheral blood. The source of these receptors is a woman aged 45-65 years in a cohort sampled during active or convalescent COVID-19.

The chain employs TRBV23-1 and TRBJ2-3, with TRBD2 identical over 7 bases. TRBV23-1 counts as an open reading frame of uncertain function. The CDR3 is made up of 23 amino acids. The junction had 30 bases not matched to a gene; V was cut back by 6 bases and J by 0 bases. This CDR3 reads CASRSLRRIHRKTSVISTDTQYF. The CDR3 DNA sequence: TGCGCCAGCAGGTCGCTCAGGCGGATACACAGGAAAACTAGCGTAATTAGCACAGATACGCAGTATTTT.

The chain uses TRBV7-9 and TRBJ2-5, with TRBD2 identical over 8 bases. The CDR3 sequence is 17 residues long. The V and J ends lost 1 base and 0 bases, in that order; junction bases with no gene match: 7. Germline V gene sequence: CDR1 SEHNR, CDR2 FQNEAQ (reference sequence). The CDR3: CASSLGRGEEYQETQYF. The CDR3 DNA follows: TGTGCCAGCAGCTTAGGGCGGGGGGAGGAGTACCAAGAGACCCAGTACTTC.

The sample holds one count of this clone. The V call is TRBV30, the J call TRBJ2-4, with D possibly TRBD2 on 5 matching bases. V shed 0 bases and J shed 4 bases, with 7 bases lying between them. This CDR3 comprises 13 residues. In germline, CDR1 is GTSNPN, CDR2 SVGIG (reference sequence). CDR3 region: CAWSVTRKNIQYF. The CDR3 region has the DNA TGTGCCTGGAGTGTCACTAGGAAAAACATTCAGTACTTC.

In nucleotides, the CDR3 is TGTGCCTGTCTTCGGCGGGATGGTGGGGAGACCCAGTACTTC. Amino acids: CACLRRDGGETQYF. The chain uses TRBV5-3 and TRBJ2-5; D is perhaps TRBD2 (6 bases). TRBV5-3 is an ORF, and what it does is uncertain. V lost 10 bases and J lost 5, with 21 bases in between. This CDR3 spans 14 amino acids.

V and J are TRBV5-6 and TRBJ1-3, with D unresolved. CDR3 length: 17 amino acids. Germline loops: CDR1 SGHDT, CDR2 YYEEEE. Trimming removed 0 bases at V and 3 bases at J, with 16 bases between. CDR3 sequence: CASSLAVGLFHGNTIYF. The CDR3 nucleotides read TGTGCCAGCAGCTTGGCCGTCGGGTTATTTCATGGAAACACCATATATTTT.

This chain uses TRBV18 with TRBJ1-1; D might be TRBD1 (5 bases). Trimming shortened V by 2 bases and J by 7 bases, and 8 bases separated the two germline ends. This CDR3 region has 12 residues. The germline V gene has CDR1 KGHSH and CDR2 LQKENI. The CDR3 nucleotides read TGTGCCAGCTCACCATTGGGGGGTGAAGCTTTCTTT. Translated, it gives CASSPLGGEAFF.

This rearrangement joins TRBV6-5 to TRBJ2-5, with D unresolved. Germline values: CDR1 MNHEY, CDR2 SVGAGI. The CDR3 is 12 amino acids. V lost 10 bases to trimming and J lost 4 bases, with 13 bases between them. The CDR3: CAIIAPRETQYF. The CDR3 coding sequence is TGTGCCATCATAGCCCCGAGAGAGACCCAGTACTTC.

Only a few counts were recorded for this clone. The rearrangement links TRBV7-8 to TRBJ1-3; D gene ambiguous. V shed 1 base and J shed 0 bases, with 10 bases lying between them. Germline V CDR1 and CDR2: SGHVS, FQNEAQ. The CDR3 sequence is 16 residues long. CDR3 sequence: CASSLGSGISGNTIYF. CDR3 bases: TGTGCCAGCAGCTTAGGTAGCGGAATCTCTGGAAACACCATATATTTT.

In this sample, this clone turned up a few times. The chain is built from TRBV27 and TRBJ2-3, with D uncertain. Between the trimmed V and J ends, which lost 3 bases and 7 bases, there was a span of 5 bases. This CDR3 region has 11 residues. Germline V CDR1 and CDR2: MNHEY, SMNVEV (reference sequence). CDR3 nucleotide sequence: TGTGCCAGCAGTTTGGGCCATACGCAGTATTTT. Its translation is CASSLGHTQYF.

This clone was picked up a small number of times. The V and J genes are TRBV30 and TRBJ2-1; the D gene is possibly TRBD2 (6 bases). The CDR3 length is 15 residues. Germline values: CDR1 GTSNPN, CDR2 SVGIG (reference sequence). V lost 1 base to trimming and J lost 5 bases, with 15 bases between them. The CDR3 region has the DNA TGTGCCTGGAGTGGACTTGGGCGGGGTAACAATGAGCAGTTCTTC. Translating gives CAWSGLGRGNNEQFF.

The genes are TRBV3-1 (or the pseudogene TRBV3-2) and TRBJ2-7; D is perhaps TRBD2 (5 bases). Germline assignment: CDR1 LGHDT and CDR2 YNNKEL (reference sequence). Trimming cost V 1 base and J 6 bases, with 10 bases left between them. The CDR3 is made up of 13 amino acids. For the CDR3, the DNA is TGTGCCAGCAGCCAAGGAGGGAGTCGCGAGCAGTACTTC. Protein: CASSQGGSREQYF.

This clone was seen a few times. This chain connects TRBV6-5 to TRBJ1-6, with TRBD1 matching over 9 bases. Per the germline V gene, CDR1 is MNHEY and CDR2 is SVGAGI. The CDR3 is made up of 14 amino acids. Trimming at V came to 4 bases and at J to 8 bases, leaving 3 bases not matched to a gene. CDR3 nucleotide sequence: TGTGCCAGCAGTTGGGGACAGGGTGATTCACCCCTCCACTTT. This sequence encodes CASSWGQGDSPLHF.

CDR3: CASSPRGGTSGANVLTF. The DNA of the CDR3 is TGTGCCAGTAGTCCTCGGGGGGGAACGTCTGGGGCCAACGTCCTGACTTTC. The genes are TRBV19 and TRBJ2-6; 8 bases align to TRBD2. Trimming cost V 5 bases and J 1 base; bases outside gene matches: 7. The CDR3 sequence is 17 residues long. The germline CDR1 and CDR2 sequences are LNHDA and SQIVND (reference sequence). Full variable domain (outside the CDR3, taken from reference TRBV19 and TRBJ2-6): DGGITQSPKYLFRKEGQNVTLSCEQNLNHDAMYWYRQDPGQGLRLIYYSQIVNDFQKGDIAEGYSVSREKKESFPLTVTSAQKNPTAFYLCASSPRGGTSGANVLTFGAGSRLTVL.